This T cell receptor (beta chain) was captured in a study of T cell changes during pregnancy in multiple sclerosis (dated by TCRdb to between 2018 and 2020). Looking at the study overall: The study examined how the T cell repertoire changed over the course of pregnancy in women with multiple sclerosis.

CDR1 and CDR2 were assigned from the germline V gene (reference sequence) as MNHNY and SVGAGI. The CDR3, cysteine through phenylalanine, is 12 amino acids long. The kept DNA is CDR3 alone, 36 bases in frame from the first base. V is reduced by 0 bases and J by 5 bases, leaving a spacing of 4 bases between them. This clone was observed once. Its target antigen remains unknown. Base qualities are not recorded, but no much larger clone differs from it by a single base. Library generation was performed with the immunoSEQ multiplex PCR assay. TCRdb provides this immuneACCESS table in a form limited to in-frame rearrangements. Some clones are lacking; in checked studies, under half of them reflect an unresolved V gene, and why the rest are absent is not known. The sample table shows roughly 39,000 clones, and about nine tenths are seen once. The biggest ten clones account for approximately 1.3% of the sample.

The sample taken for sequencing was PBMCs (not recorded whether the cells were cultured). This chain joins TRBV6-6 to TRBJ2-5; the D segment cannot be called with confidence. The TCR comes from a female donor with multiple sclerosis, enrolled in a pregnancy study. The nucleotide sequence is given as TGTGCCAGCAGTTACTCGAGGGAGACCCAGTACTTC. This codes for CASSYSRETQYF.